This T cell receptor (beta chain) was recorded in a study of blood T cell repertoires in COVID-19. Study in general: Specimens from acute and convalescent COVID-19 originated in the United States, Italy and Spain. T cells, B-cell-depleted T cells, or PBMCs provided the cDNA or gDNA that served as material.

Seattle patients were enrolled while actively infected and followed longitudinally. J gave up 6 bases and V 6 bases, and 14 bases lay outside the gene matches. The CDR3 has 16 amino acids. Germline CDR1 reads MDHEN; CDR2 reads SYDVKM. This clone has a single count. The protocol was immunoSEQ multiplex PCR, while the TCRdb copy is restricted to in-frame clones and leaves out a portion. Of around 200,000 clones detected, about 85% appear once; the ten largest clones hold roughly 15%. Sequencing input: peripheral blood. The gene calls are TRBV28 and TRBJ1-2, with 9 bases fitting TRBD1. The TCR comes from a woman in her seventies with COVID-19, enrolled during active disease. CDR3 sequence reads: CASRVGQGFNEDGYTF. The DNA for the CDR3 is TGTGCCAGCAGGGTGGGACAGGGTTTCAATGAAGATGGCTACACCTTC.